This TCR beta chain was retrieved from a study of human T cells and chemical hapten exposure. Findings and caveats of the study: Higher patch test scores went with higher counts of PT1 expanded TCRs.

As for time point: patch test 1, 2 weeks after DPC sensitization. As to treatment: therapeutic diphenylcyclopropenone sensitization with weekly scalp DPC. This clonotype showed up just a few times. What it binds is not known. TCRdb re-analysed the RACE reads in MiXCR, keeping a single row per CDR3 protein. Of 80,000 or so distinct CDR3 sequences in the sample, roughly 10% are singletons; the top ten hold 3.5% to 4.5%. This receptor was obtained from a woman in her fifties or sixties with alopecia areata. Some clones in this sample may be carry-over from other donors' samples. The specimen was whole blood, collected in connection with sensitization to the hapten diphenylcyclopropenone (DPC).

The CDR3 here is CASSRAGTGDYEQYF. The CDR3 coding sequence is TGTGCCAGCAGCCGGGCGGGGACAGGGGACTACGAGCAGTACTTC. The chain combines TRBV5-4 with TRBJ2-7; 10 bases fit TRBD1. Germline V gives CDR1 SGHNT, CDR2 YYREEE (reference sequence). The trim removed 4 bases at V and 3 bases at J, leaving 7 bases unmatched. The CDR3 has 15 amino acids.